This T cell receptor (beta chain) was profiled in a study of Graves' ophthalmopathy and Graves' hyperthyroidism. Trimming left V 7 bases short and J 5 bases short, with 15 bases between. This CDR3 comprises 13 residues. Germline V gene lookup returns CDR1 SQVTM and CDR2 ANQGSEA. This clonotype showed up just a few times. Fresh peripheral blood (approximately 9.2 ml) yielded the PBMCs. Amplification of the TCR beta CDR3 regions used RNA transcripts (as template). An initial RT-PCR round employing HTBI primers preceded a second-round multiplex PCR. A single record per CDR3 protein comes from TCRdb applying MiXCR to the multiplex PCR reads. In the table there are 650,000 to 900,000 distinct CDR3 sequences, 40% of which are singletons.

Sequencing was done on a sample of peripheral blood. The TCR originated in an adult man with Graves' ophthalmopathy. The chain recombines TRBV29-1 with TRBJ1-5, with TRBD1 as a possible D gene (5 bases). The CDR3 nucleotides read TGCAGCGCCGGTGGGGGGGGAGATCAGCCCCAGCATTTT. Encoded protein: CSAGGGGDQPQHF.